The T cell receptor (beta chain) described here comes from a study of technical replicates of blood from several donors. Method: immunoSEQ multiplex PCR; TCRdb's copy keeps in-frame clones and lacks some. The table includes fewer than 75,000 clones, roughly 90% detected once. Germline loops: CDR1 KGHSH, CDR2 LQKENI. The length of the CDR3 is 18 residues. V lost 1 base and J lost 2, with 21 bases in between. This TCR derives from a human donor in good health. Some clones in this sample may be carry-over from other donors' samples. V gene TRBV18 combines with J gene TRBJ2-7, with a weak D call TRBD2 (7 bases). Sequenced sample: PBMCs. The CDR3 reads CASSPRRQSRGGTYEQYF. The CDR3, as DNA: TGTGCCAGCTCACCACGCCGACAATCGAGGGGGGGAACCTACGAGCAGTACTTC.